This T cell receptor (beta chain) was sequenced in a study of blood T cell repertoires in COVID-19. Across the study: Samples of COVID-19 (acute and convalescent) were obtained from the United States, Italy and Spain. T cells, B-cell-depleted T cells, or PBMCs supplied cDNA or gDNA.

Original data processing: Scientists estimated how many nucleated cells there were by amplifying reference gene primers. The table came from immunoSEQ multiplex PCR; TCRdb's copy has only in-frame clones and leaves some out. The DNA was the basis for D and trimming; V, J and clone size are from that table. The table has roughly 150,000 clones, approximately 88% seen once. The TCR comes from a man between 60 and 70 years old with acute or convalescent COVID-19. The sequencing sample was made of peripheral blood.

CDR3 nucleotide sequence: TGTGCCACCAGCAGACGGGACACAGGTAACATTCAGTACTTC. It specifies CATSRRDTGNIQYF. The gene calls are TRBV15 and TRBJ2-4; D is possibly TRBD1 (6 bases). Germline V gene lookup returns CDR1 LNHNV and CDR2 YYDKDF (reference sequence). Trimming left V 2 bases short and J 7 bases short, with 12 bases between. This CDR3 region has 14 residues.